The T cell receptor (beta chain) under discussion was sequenced for a study of shared clonotypes between healthy human individuals. Turning to this clone: What it recognizes is unknown.

Overall study findings and caveats: Non-shared clonotypes had lower generation probabilities than clonotypes shared by all four sorted-subset donors.

The assay was immunoSEQ multiplex PCR, and TCRdb's table has in-frame clones only and misses some. Among about 1.1 million clones, approximately 80% were seen once, and the ten largest hold roughly 0.83%. V dropped 3 bases and J dropped 1 base, with 10 bases sitting between them. This CDR3 is built from 14 residues. Germline V gene data show CDR1 as MNHNS and CDR2 as SASEGT. The V gene is TRBV6-1, the J gene TRBJ2-7; D call uncertain. Sample: memory CD4+ T cells from PBMCs. Subset reported: CD45RA-negative fraction. The TCR comes from a man between 18 and 35 years old in good health. Some clones in this sample may be carry-over from other donors' samples. DNA of the CDR3: TGTGCCAGCAGTGAGGAAGATCGATCCTACGAGCAGTACTTC. Protein sequence: CASSEEDRSYEQYF.